A single sample gave rise to the 21 T cell receptor beta chains below, sequenced in a study of control samples from healthy donors and cancer patients. This table comes from immunoSEQ multiplex PCR, and its TCRdb copy is limited to in-frame clones, with some not included. The sample lists approximately 87,000 clones, 93% occurring once. Sample: PBMCs. These TCRs come from a middle-aged woman with lung cancer.

V usage is TRBV5-4 and J usage is TRBJ1-1; TRBD1 is a possible D gene (5 bases). This CDR3 contains 16 residues. Trimming stripped 1 base from V and 0 bases from J, with 13 bases between. The germline CDR1 and CDR2 sequences are SGHNT and YYREEE (reference sequence). CDR3 nucleotides: TGTGCCAGCAGCTTGTCCGGGACCGCCATGAACACTGAAGCTTTCTTT. Encoded protein: CASSLSGTAMNTEAFF.

The gene calls are TRBV4-1 and TRBJ1-2; TRBD1 aligns across 8 bases. The germline gives CDR1 MGHRA, CDR2 YSYEKL. J was trimmed by 4 bases and V by 2 bases; bases with no gene match: 9. The CDR3 length is 16 residues. The CDR3 loop reads CASSQQTGENIYGYTF. DNA of the CDR3: TGCGCCAGCAGCCAACAGACAGGGGAAAACATCTATGGCTACACCTTC.

The chain carries TRBV10-3 and TRBJ2-7; 9 positions agree with TRBD2. V gave up 2 bases and J gave up 2 bases; unmatched junction bases: 4. The CDR3 has 15 residues. CDR1 is ENHRY and CDR2 is SYGVKD in the germline V gene. CDR3 sequence reads: CAISEGLAPTYEQYF. CDR3 nucleotides: TGTGCCATCAGTGAGGGACTAGCGCCAACCTACGAGCAGTACTTC.

The V call is TRBV9, the J call TRBJ1-2; TRBD1 is a possible D gene (5 bases). The CDR3 runs to 15 residues. The germline V gene has CDR1 SGDLS and CDR2 YYNGEE. V was trimmed by 3 bases and J by 1 base, leaving 13 bases between them. The CDR3 coding sequence is TGTGCCAGCAGCGCCTTCGGACATCTTAACTATGGCTACACCTTC. The encoded protein is CASSAFGHLNYGYTF.

This chain links TRBV29-1 with TRBJ1-1; D remains unclear. This CDR3 comprises 13 residues. Germline V lookup: CDR1 SQVTM, CDR2 ANQGSEA. The V end was cut by 6 bases, the J end by 3 bases, with 14 bases between. CDR3 region: CSVVPLGYTEAFF. Here the CDR3 DNA reads TGCAGCGTCGTACCTCTCGGGTACACTGAAGCTTTCTTT.

This chain joins TRBV10-3 and TRBJ2-2; TRBD1 might be the D (6 bases). CDR1 and CDR2 (germline): ENHRY, SYGVKD. Trimming cost V 6 bases and J 1 base, with 12 bases left between them. The CDR3 has 15 residues. The CDR3 loop is CAIRGTHENTGELFF. The CDR3 nucleotides read TGTGCCATCAGGGGGACACACGAGAACACCGGGGAGCTGTTTTTT.

This clone was recorded a few times. The chain combines TRBV7-3 with TRBJ1-5, with D tentatively TRBD1 (6 bases). Germline V gene lookup returns CDR1 SGHTA and CDR2 FQGTGA. This CDR3 has 15 amino acids. The V end was cut by 8 bases, the J end by 4 bases, with 18 bases between. CDR3 DNA: TGTGCCAGCCCTGCGGGCCAGGGGAGGAATCAGCCCCAGCATTTT. Its translation: CASPAGQGRNQPQHF.

This rearrangement joins TRBV10-1 to TRBJ1-2; D may be TRBD1 (6 bases). V was clipped by 3 bases and J by 8 bases, with 13 bases between them. CDR3 size: 13 residues. Germline V gene sequence: CDR1 WNHNN, CDR2 SYGVQD (reference sequence). CDR3: CASSDGGPGGYTF. CDR3 DNA: TGCGCCAGCAGTGACGGGGGGCCTGGAGGCTACACCTTC.

V is TRBV6-5 and J is TRBJ1-2, with 10 positions matching TRBD1. Germline V lookup: CDR1 MNHEY, CDR2 SVGAGI. V shed 6 bases and J 4 bases; nucleotides not matched to a gene: 5. This CDR3 region has 14 residues. The CDR3 spells CASSARDRGYGYTF. The CDR3 DNA reads as TGTGCCAGCAGCGCTCGGGACAGGGGCTATGGCTACACCTTC.

This rearrangement joins TRBV10-3 to TRBJ2-1, with 9 bases aligning to TRBD2. The length of the CDR3 is 16 residues. Trimming took 2 bases from V and 4 from J; bases not matched to a gene: 6. CDR1 and CDR2 from the germline V gene are ENHRY and SYGVKD. The CDR3 spells CAISEGGGARYNEQFF. As DNA, the CDR3 is TGTGCCATCAGTGAGGGCGGGGGGGCTAGGTACAATGAGCAGTTCTTC.

The chain links TRBV2 to TRBJ1-4; the D gene is possibly TRBD1 (5 bases). This CDR3 has 15 residues. V shed 3 bases and J shed 4 bases, with 12 bases lying between them. Germline V gives CDR1 SNHLY, CDR2 FYNNEI. This CDR3 reads CASSDRGRSNEKLFF. In nucleotides, the CDR3 is TGTGCCAGCAGTGATCGGGGCCGTAGTAATGAAAAACTGTTTTTT.

This chain joins TRBV19 and TRBJ1-4; TRBD1 might be the D (5 bases). Per the germline V gene, CDR1 is LNHDA and CDR2 is SQIVND (reference sequence). The CDR3 has 15 residues. Trimming removed 3 bases from V and 10 bases from J, with 18 bases in between. CDR3 amino acids: CASSIWGRMVGKLFF. CDR3 nucleotide sequence: TGTGCCAGTAGTATTTGGGGCAGAATGGTAGGAAAACTGTTTTTT.

V usage is TRBV12-3 or TRBV12-4 and J usage is TRBJ2-3; 8 bases match TRBD2. V lost 10 bases to trimming and J lost 6 bases; unmatched junction nucleotides: 3. The CDR3 is 11 residues long. The CDR3 nucleotides read TGTGCCACCGGGGGGGCGGATACGCAGTATTTT. As protein: CATGGADTQYF.

The rearrangement uses TRBV7-9 and TRBJ1-5; D is undetermined. Germline V gives CDR1 SEHNR, CDR2 FQNEAQ (reference sequence). Trimming removed 1 base from V and 0 bases from J, with 7 bases in between. The CDR3 has 15 amino acids. The DNA for the CDR3 is TGTGCCAGCAGCTTAGGAGGGTATAGCAATCAGCCCCAGCATTTT. It is translated as CASSLGGYSNQPQHF.

V and J are TRBV18 and TRBJ1-2; possibly TRBD1 for D (5 bases). Germline V gene data show CDR1 as KGHSH and CDR2 as LQKENI. The CDR3 loop spans 12 amino acids. The ends were cut back, 2 bases at V and 8 bases at J, with 9 bases in the middle. CDR3 region: CASSPDSTGYTF. The CDR3 DNA sequence: TGTGCCAGCTCACCAGACAGTACCGGCTACACCTTC.

The V and J genes are TRBV7-2 and TRBJ1-1; TRBD1 might be the D (6 bases). This CDR3 is built from 14 residues. The germline V and J ends were trimmed by 6 bases and 1 base, with 12 bases remaining between them. From germline, CDR1 is SGHTA and CDR2 FQGNSA. The chain's CDR3 is CASSLLTGNTEAFF. In DNA form, the CDR3 reads TGTGCCAGCAGTCTGTTGACAGGGAACACTGAAGCTTTCTTT.

This sequence joins TRBV2 and TRBJ1-2; the D gene is possibly TRBD1 (5 bases). This CDR3 comprises 14 residues. The ends were cut back, 0 bases at V and 8 bases at J, with 13 bases in the middle. Germline V gives CDR1 SNHLY, CDR2 FYNNEI. The chain's CDR3 is CASSEAGITGGYTF. CDR3 in DNA: TGTGCCAGCAGTGAAGCAGGGATAACAGGAGGCTACACCTTC. The full variable domain, in which reference TRBV2 and TRBJ1-2 provide the parts outside the CDR3, is EPEVTQTPSHQVTQMGQEVILRCVPISNHLYFYWYRQILGQKVEFLVSFYNNEISEKSEIFDDQFSVERPDGSNFTLKIRSTKLEDSAMYFCASSEAGITGGYTFGSGTRLTVV.

This sequence joins TRBV19 and TRBJ2-4, with unresolved D. V lost 3 bases and J lost 0, with 6 bases in between. Germline V gene lookup returns CDR1 LNHDA and CDR2 SQIVND (reference sequence). The CDR3 is 14 residues long. DNA for the CDR3: TGTGCCAGTAGTATTGCTCTAGCCAAAAACATTCAGTACTTC. Its protein is CASSIALAKNIQYF.

This clone was detected once. This sequence joins TRBV12-3 or TRBV12-4 and TRBJ2-5, with D uncertain. CDR3 length: 12 amino acids. V lost 6 bases and J lost 5, with 10 bases in between. CDR3 DNA sequence: TGTGCCAGCAGAGCCCCGTCGGAGACCCAGTACTTC. Translation gives CASRAPSETQYF.

This clone was counted between two and nine times. The chain has TRBV1 and TRBJ1-5. TRBV1 is termed a pseudogene. CDR3 length equals 15 residues. The CDR3 DNA is TGCACCAGCAGCCAAGATCGGGGCAGGGACCAGCCCCAGCATTTT. Translated, it gives CTSSQDRGRDQPQHF.

The sample holds one count of this clone. CDR3 in amino acids: CSVATGNLEAFF. CDR3 DNA sequence: TGCAGCGTGGCGACCGGTAACCTCGAAGCTTTCTTT. The chain carries TRBV29-1 and TRBJ1-1; D not resolved. Germline lookup yields CDR1 SQVTM and CDR2 ANQGSEA. The CDR3 has 12 residues. The V gene lost 6 bases and the J gene lost 8 bases, with 16 bases spanning the gap.